The 18 T cell receptor beta chains below were found in one sample sequenced in a study of T cells after yellow fever vaccination. TCRdb independently ran MiXCR on the 5' RACE reads; one entry per CDR3 protein. The sample records some 390,000 distinct CDR3 sequences, about 19% being singletons. The sequencing used PBMCs, collected before the yellow fever booster vaccination. The receptors shown here come from a man younger than 30 who received the YFV17D yellow fever vaccine.

The chain combines TRBV20-1 with TRBJ2-3; TRBD1 matches at 7 bases. Trimming cost V 6 bases and J 2 bases; bases outside gene matches: 8. CDR1 and CDR2 from the germline V gene are DFQATT and SNEGSKA (reference sequence). This CDR3 is built from 14 residues. For the CDR3, the DNA is TGCAGTGCGGCGAGGGGGCGTCACACAGATACGCAGTATTTT. Protein: CSAARGRHTDTQYF.

The V gene is TRBV15, the J gene TRBJ1-1; 11 bases align to TRBD1. The V and J ends lost 9 bases and 3 bases, in that order; junction bases with no gene match: 6. Germline lookup yields CDR1 LNHNV and CDR2 YYDKDF (reference sequence). This CDR3 contains 14 residues. The CDR3 loop reads CATSRDRGYTEAFF. CDR3 nucleotide sequence: TGTGCCACGAGCCGGGACAGGGGGTACACTGAAGCTTTCTTT.

This clonotype was seen more than once but under ten times. The CDR3 sequence: CATRGQGSNSPLHF. The CDR3 nucleotides read TGTGCCACCAGGGGACAGGGGTCTAATTCACCCCTCCACTTT. The chain links TRBV15 to TRBJ1-6; 10 positions match TRBD1. V shed 6 bases, J shed 6 bases, and the junction held 2 bases outside the gene matches. The V gene's germline CDR1 is LNHNV and CDR2 YYDKDF (reference sequence). This CDR3 is 14 amino acids long.

To note about this clonotype: A read error is likely, as this CDR3 ends without the conserved phenylalanine or tryptophan. The chain employs TRBV20-1 and TRBJ2-5, with D perhaps being TRBD1 or TRBD2 (6 bases each). The CDR3 spans 14 residues. With 4 bases removed from V and 5 bases from J, the gap between germline ends came to 17 bases. The germline V gene encodes CDR1 DFQATT and CDR2 SNEGSKA (reference sequence). The CDR3 spells CSAMGFTGAETQYL. The CDR3, as DNA: TGCAGTGCTATGGGGTTTACGGGGGCTGAGACCCAGTACTTA.

V and J are TRBV6-6 and TRBJ1-4, with 12 bases identical to TRBD1. The CDR3 loop spans 16 amino acids. V lost 2 bases and J lost 9; bases outside the gene matches: 7. Germline V lookup: CDR1 MNHNY, CDR2 SVGAGI (reference sequence). The CDR3 nucleotides read TGTGCCAGCAGTTACCCCGCCGGGACAGGGGGCAAAAAACTGTTTTTT. This codes for CASSYPAGTGGKKLFF.

V usage is TRBV7-9 and J usage is TRBJ2-7; D is ambiguous. This CDR3 region has 13 residues. The germline gives CDR1 SEHNR, CDR2 FQNEAQ (reference sequence). CDR3 nucleotide sequence: TGTGCCAGCAGCTTGGACCGAGAGCGCGAGCAGAACGTC. Amino acids: CASSLDREREQNV.

The J gene is TRBJ1-2, the V gene TRBV4-3; 7 nucleotides agree with TRBD1. Germline trimming cut 4 bases from V and 3 bases from J; bases unmatched to any gene: 14. Germline V gene data show CDR1 as LGHNA and CDR2 as YSLEER. There are 17 residues in the CDR3. The CDR3 reads CASSLTEGGGGYYGYTF. The CDR3 DNA follows: TGCGCCAGCAGCCTCACCGAGGGAGGGGGCGGCTACTATGGCTACACCTTC.

The chain has TRBV10-1 and TRBJ2-2, with TRBD1 identical over 7 bases. This CDR3 has 16 residues. Germline V gives CDR1 WNHNN, CDR2 SYGVQD (reference sequence). V lost 2 bases, J lost 3 bases, and 6 bases stayed unmatched. Written as DNA, the CDR3 is TGCGCCAGCAGTGAGATCCCCGGACAGGACACCGGGGAGCTGTTTTTT. Protein: CASSEIPGQDTGELFF.

The chain carries TRBV6-6 and TRBJ2-4, with 7 bases identical to TRBD1. After removal of 0 bases from V and 9 bases from J, the junction contained 5 bases not matched to a gene. The CDR3 runs 14 residues. Germline V gene data show CDR1 as MNHNY and CDR2 as SVGAGI (reference sequence). The CDR3 region has the DNA TGTGCCAGCAGTTACTCCGGGACAGAGGGCATTCAGTACTTC. Translation: CASSYSGTEGIQYF.

This clonotype was counted only a few times. V usage is TRBV18 and J usage is TRBJ1-3, with TRBD1 as a possible D gene (5 bases). The CDR3 totals 15 residues. The germline CDR1 and CDR2 sequences are KGHSH and LQKENI. The V end lost 6 bases, the J end lost 2 bases, and 14 bases lay between the germline ends. The CDR3 bases are TGTGCCAGCTCGACGACGGGGGGAGCTGGAAACACCATATATTTT. The encoded protein is CASSTTGGAGNTIYF.

The chain links TRBV12-3 or TRBV12-4 to TRBJ2-7; 8 positions match TRBD2. The V gene end was trimmed by 5 bases and the J gene end by 4 bases; junction bases not matched to a gene: 10. The CDR3 is 15 amino acids. CDR3: CASSPPGGGGYEQYF. The DNA for the CDR3 is TGTGCCAGCAGTCCCCCGGGGGGGGGAGGTTACGAGCAGTACTTC.

This chain joins TRBV5-1 and TRBJ2-2; D possibly corresponds to TRBD1 (6 bases). CDR3 length: 15 residues. V was cut by 1 base and J by 3 bases, with 10 bases left in between. The germline V gene encodes CDR1 SGHRS and CDR2 YFSETQ. CDR3 loop: CASSLTGPDTGELFF. DNA of the CDR3: TGCGCCAGCAGCTTGACAGGGCCCGACACCGGGGAGCTGTTTTTT.

There are many counts of this clonotype. This chain joins TRBV25-1 and TRBJ1-6, with TRBD1 matching over 7 bases. The CDR3 runs to 15 residues. J lost 9 bases, V lost 2 bases, and 7 bases had no gene match. Germline CDR1 is MGHDK and CDR2 is SYGVNS. The CDR3 DNA follows: TGTGCCAGCAGTGAAGCGGGACAGCCAAGTTCACCCCTCCACTTT. Its protein is CASSEAGQPSSPLHF.

The chain recombines TRBV4-3 with TRBJ2-3; 14 nucleotides align to TRBD2. This CDR3 comprises 17 residues. V gave up 1 base and J gave up 3 bases; unmatched junction bases: 3. The V gene's germline CDR1 is LGHNA and CDR2 YSLEER. CDR3 residues: CASSQGLAGGRTDTQYF. In nucleotides, the CDR3 is TGCGCCAGCAGCCAAGGACTAGCGGGGGGGCGGACAGATACGCAGTATTTT.

This clonotype showed up just a few times. The V call is TRBV24-1, the J call TRBJ1-2; TRBD1 is a possible D gene (5 bases). V was trimmed by 3 bases and J by 7 bases, leaving 14 bases between them. The V gene's germline CDR1 is KGHDR and CDR2 SFDVKD. The CDR3 loop spans 14 amino acids. The CDR3 sequence is CATSDATVVGGYTF. DNA for the CDR3: TGTGCCACCAGTGATGCGACAGTGGTTGGTGGCTACACCTTC.

The J gene is TRBJ2-5, the V gene TRBV20-1; TRBD1 or TRBD2 may be the D gene (5 bases each). Germline lookup yields CDR1 DFQATT and CDR2 SNEGSKA (reference sequence). Trimming cost V 5 bases and J 4 bases, with 8 bases left between them. The CDR3 totals 11 residues. CDR3 sequence reads: CSAGGSETQYF. CDR3 DNA sequence: TGCAGTGCTGGGGGATCAGAGACCCAGTACTTC.

The V and J genes are TRBV20-1 and TRBJ2-3, with D tentatively TRBD2 (6 bases). Germline CDR1 DFQATT, CDR2 SNEGSKA (reference sequence). V was shortened by 4 bases and J by 4 bases, with 15 bases between the two germline ends. The CDR3 has 14 amino acids. CDR3 sequence (DNA): TGCAGTGCTAAGGCTGGCGGGGACCCAGATACGCAGTATTTT. Its protein product is CSAKAGGDPDTQYF.

The genes are TRBV4-3 and TRBJ2-2, with D possibly TRBD2 on 5 matching bases. Germline V gene lookup returns CDR1 LGHNA and CDR2 YSLEER. Trimming removed 4 bases from V and 7 bases from J, with 16 bases in between. The CDR3 loop spans 15 amino acids. The CDR3 is CASSLGRIQNGELFF. Here the CDR3 DNA reads TGCGCCAGCAGCCTTGGGAGAATTCAGAACGGGGAGCTGTTTTTT.